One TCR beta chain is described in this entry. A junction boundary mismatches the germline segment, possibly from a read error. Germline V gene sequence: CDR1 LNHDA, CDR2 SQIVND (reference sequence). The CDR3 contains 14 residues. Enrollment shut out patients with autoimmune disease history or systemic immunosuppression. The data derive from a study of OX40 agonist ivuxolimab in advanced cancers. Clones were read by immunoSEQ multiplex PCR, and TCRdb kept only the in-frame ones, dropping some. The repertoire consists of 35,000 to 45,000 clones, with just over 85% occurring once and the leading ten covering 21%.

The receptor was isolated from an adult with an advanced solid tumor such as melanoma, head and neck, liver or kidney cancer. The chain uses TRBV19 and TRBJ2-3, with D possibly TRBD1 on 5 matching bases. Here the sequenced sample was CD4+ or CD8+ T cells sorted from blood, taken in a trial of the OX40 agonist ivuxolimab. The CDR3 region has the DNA TGTGCCAGTAGTACCTCATATTTCACAGGTACGCAGTATTTT. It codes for CASSTSYFTGTQYF.